What follows are 22 T cell receptor beta chains derived from one specimen sequenced in a study of siplizumab effects on memory and regulatory T cells. Sequencing was performed with immunoSEQ multiplex PCR; in TCRdb, only in-frame clones are kept and a portion is missing. In the table there are 9,300 or so clones, 60% to 80% of which are singletons. The specimen was effector memory CD8+ T cells sorted from blood. Noted subset: unstimulated CD8+ effector memory T cells. The receptors stem from a human donor in good health.

The chain couples TRBV4-1 to TRBJ2-5, with D perhaps TRBD2 (5 bases). CDR1 and CDR2 from the germline V gene are MGHRA and YSYEKL. This CDR3 region has 15 residues. Trimming cost V 2 bases and J 3 bases, with 13 bases left between them. In nucleotides, the CDR3 is TGCGCCAGCAGCCAACACCGGGGAGCGAAAGAGACCCAGTACTTC. Protein product: CASSQHRGAKETQYF.

The chain couples TRBV19 to TRBJ2-7; 8 nucleotides match TRBD1. This CDR3 has 15 amino acids. The germline CDR1 and CDR2 sequences are LNHDA and SQIVND (reference sequence). J lost 5 bases, V lost 1 base, and 7 bases had no gene match. CDR3: CASSIGQGPGDEQYF. CDR3 nucleotide sequence: TGTGCCAGTAGTATAGGACAGGGGCCCGGGGACGAGCAGTACTTC. Full variable domain (missing parts from reference TRBV19 and TRBJ2-7): DGGITQSPKYLFRKEGQNVTLSCEQNLNHDAMYWYRQDPGQGLRLIYYSQIVNDFQKGDIAEGYSVSREKKESFPLTVTSAQKNPTAFYLCASSIGQGPGDEQYFGPGTRLTVT.

V is TRBV6-4 and J is TRBJ2-1, with TRBD2 matching 13 bases. This CDR3 spans 15 amino acids. Germline V gene data show CDR1 as MRHNA and CDR2 as SNTAGT. Trimming removed 3 bases from V and 5 bases from J; junction bases left unmatched: 1. CDR3 bases: TGTGCCAGCAGTGAGGGACTAGCGGGACACAATGAGCAGTTCTTC. This encodes CASSEGLAGHNEQFF.

The table lists this clone with a few counts. This chain connects TRBV5-6 to TRBJ1-2; the D is unclear. CDR1 is SGHDT and CDR2 is YYEEEE in the germline V gene. V gave up 0 bases and J gave up 5 bases, with 11 bases separating them. The CDR3 has 14 amino acids. The CDR3, as DNA: TGTGCCAGCAGCTTGGTGGAGGGAGTTTATGGCTACACCTTC. Its translation: CASSLVEGVYGYTF.

V is TRBV2 and J is TRBJ2-3; D is unclear. Germline CDR1 SNHLY, CDR2 FYNNEI. The V end was cut by 6 bases, the J end by 1 base, with 23 bases between. This CDR3 is built from 18 residues. CDR3 loop: CASRPPRLLTKGTDTQYF. The DNA for the CDR3 is TGTGCCAGCAGGCCACCGCGATTACTAACGAAAGGCACAGATACGCAGTATTTT.

This clone showed up just a few times. The rearrangement links TRBV25-1 to TRBJ2-2; TRBD1 aligns across 9 bases. The length of the CDR3 is 15 residues. V lost 2 bases and J lost 3; bases outside the gene matches: 1. Germline CDR1 MGHDK, CDR2 SYGVNS. The CDR3 region is CASSEGDRDTGELFF. CDR3 sequence (DNA): TGTGCCAGCAGTGAAGGGGACAGGGACACCGGGGAGCTGTTTTTT.

This clone has a single count. V is TRBV6-5 and J is TRBJ2-7, with TRBD1 identical over 9 bases. CDR1 is MNHEY, CDR2 SVGAGI, per germline. The CDR3 length is 15 residues. With V trimmed by 6 bases and J by 4 bases, 10 bases remained unmatched. CDR3 amino acids: CASSDQDRGIYEQYF. The CDR3 DNA reads as TGTGCCAGCAGCGACCAAGACAGGGGGATTTACGAGCAGTACTTC.

The chain combines TRBV7-9 with TRBJ2-1; D not resolved. V dropped 2 bases and J dropped 8 bases, with 16 bases sitting between them. This CDR3 is 15 amino acids long. Germline assignment: CDR1 SEHNR and CDR2 FQNEAQ (reference sequence). The CDR3 reads CASSLTPTKRDEQFF. CDR3 nucleotides: TGTGCCAGCAGCTTAACGCCAACTAAAAGGGATGAGCAGTTCTTC.

In this sample, this clone turned up once. The rearrangement joins TRBV29-1 to TRBJ2-2; TRBD1 agrees at 8 bases. Germline values: CDR1 SQVTM, CDR2 ANQGSEA. J gave up 3 bases and V 7 bases, and 4 bases lay outside the gene matches. CDR3 length: 13 residues. The CDR3 DNA follows: TGCAGCGCCGACAGGGGATACACCGGGGAGCTGTTTTTT. Protein sequence: CSADRGYTGELFF.

This chain links TRBV7-2 with TRBJ2-7; D is possibly TRBD2 (6 bases). Germline V CDR1 and CDR2: SGHTA, FQGNSA. The CDR3 contains 13 residues. Trimming pared 6 bases from V and 6 bases from J, leaving 15 bases between. CDR3 residues: CASSTAGRLEQYF. DNA of the CDR3: TGTGCCAGCAGTACGGCGGGGAGACTCGAGCAGTACTTC.

V is TRBV7-3 and J is TRBJ2-3; the D is unclear. Trimming shortened V by 2 bases and J by 5 bases, and 8 bases separated the two germline ends. CDR1 and CDR2 (germline): SGHTA, FQGTGA. This CDR3 has 13 amino acids. The CDR3 reads CASSLLYLDTQYF. DNA for the CDR3: TGTGCCAGCAGCTTACTGTATCTAGATACGCAGTATTTT. Drawing the rest from reference TRBV7-3 and TRBJ2-3, the complete variable domain is GAGVSQTPSNKVTEKGKYVELRCDPISGHTALYWYRQSLGQGPEFLIYFQGTGAADDSGLPNDRFFAVRPEGSVSTLKIQRTERGDSAVYLCASSLLYLDTQYFGPGTRLTVL.

CDR3 sequence reads: CATSSTSGSSDTQYF. The CDR3 DNA sequence: TGTGCCACCAGCAGCACTAGCGGGAGCTCAGATACGCAGTATTTT. This chain links TRBV15 with TRBJ2-3, with TRBD2 matching 11 bases. Germline V CDR1 and CDR2: LNHNV, YYDKDF (reference sequence). V lost 3 bases, J lost 4 bases, and 3 bases stayed unmatched. CDR3 size: 15 residues.

The genes are TRBV6-1 and TRBJ2-3, with D tentatively TRBD1 or TRBD2 (5 bases each). Germline V lookup: CDR1 MNHNS, CDR2 SASEGT. The V gene lost 0 bases and the J gene lost 4 bases, with 11 bases spanning the gap. CDR3 length: 15 amino acids. The CDR3, as DNA: TGTGCCAGCAGTGAAGCGGACGGGGCCGCAGATACGCAGTATTTT. Translated, it gives CASSEADGAADTQYF.

The chain combines TRBV6-5 with TRBJ1-2, with D uncertain. This CDR3 is 15 amino acids long. Germline CDR1 is MNHEY and CDR2 is SVGAGI. V gave up 0 bases and J gave up 2 bases, with 10 bases separating them. This CDR3 reads CASSYSASGNYGYTF. The CDR3, as DNA: TGTGCCAGCAGTTACTCGGCCAGCGGAAACTATGGCTACACCTTC.

This clone was counted only a few times. The DNA of the CDR3 is TGTGCCAGCAGCTTGGGACAGGGCACTGAAGCTTTCTTT. Amino acids: CASSLGQGTEAFF. V and J are TRBV7-9 and TRBJ1-1; 9 bases match TRBD1. J gave up 4 bases and V 3 bases, and 0 bases lay outside the gene matches. This CDR3 contains 13 residues. CDR1 and CDR2 (germline): SEHNR, FQNEAQ (reference sequence).

This clone has more than one count but fewer than ten. The V call is TRBV6-1, the J call TRBJ2-5, with 14 bases lining up with TRBD2. Germline V gives CDR1 MNHNS, CDR2 SASEGT. This CDR3 contains 15 residues. J was trimmed by 4 bases and V by 7 bases; bases with no gene match: 5. The DNA of the CDR3 is TGTGCCAGCACCAGACTAGCGGGGGGGGGAGAGACCCAGTACTTC. Its translation: CASTRLAGGGETQYF.

The chain uses TRBV5-1 and TRBJ1-1; tentative D call: TRBD1 (6 bases). CDR3 length: 15 residues. Between the trimmed V and J ends, which lost 0 bases and 3 bases, there was a span of 12 bases. Per germline, CDR1 SGHRS and CDR2 YFSETQ. CDR3 nucleotides: TGCGCCAGCAGCTTGGGAGACAGGCGGGACACTGAAGCTTTCTTT. Translated: CASSLGDRRDTEAFF.

The rearrangement links TRBV6-1 to TRBJ2-2; TRBD1 aligns across 9 bases. Germline lookup yields CDR1 MNHNS and CDR2 SASEGT. The CDR3 is 15 residues long. The V gene end was trimmed by 7 bases and the J gene end by 5 bases; junction bases not matched to a gene: 8. The CDR3: CASTLTGGSTGELFF. The CDR3 nucleotides are TGTGCCAGCACTTTGACAGGGGGTTCGACCGGGGAGCTGTTTTTT.

V and J are TRBV5-1 and TRBJ1-5; D not resolved. The length of the CDR3 is 15 residues. CDR1 and CDR2 from the germline V gene are SGHRS and YFSETQ. V gave up 0 bases and J gave up 1 base, with 8 bases separating them. The chain's CDR3 is CASSLDGQSNQPQHF. The CDR3 coding sequence is TGCGCCAGCAGCTTGGATGGCCAAAGCAATCAGCCCCAGCATTTT.

This clone has more than one count but fewer than ten. The chain is built from TRBV7-9 and TRBJ1-2; unclear D gene. CDR1 and CDR2 from the germline V gene are SEHNR and FQNEAQ (reference sequence). This CDR3 contains 15 residues. The ends were cut back, 3 bases at V and 4 bases at J, with 15 bases in the middle. The CDR3 reads CASSLLGSPSYGYTF. In DNA form, the CDR3 reads TGTGCCAGCAGCTTGTTGGGTTCTCCCTCCTATGGCTACACCTTC.

The gene calls are TRBV19 and TRBJ2-2; D is uncertain. This CDR3 region has 13 residues. Per germline, CDR1 LNHDA and CDR2 SQIVND (reference sequence). Trimming shortened V by 6 bases and J by 1 base, and 6 bases separated the two germline ends. CDR3 nucleotides: TGTGCCAGTAGGGGCTTGAACACCGGGGAGCTGTTTTTT. Protein product: CASRGLNTGELFF.

The rearrangement uses TRBV30 and TRBJ1-1; D is undetermined. The CDR3 is made up of 11 amino acids. Germline loops: CDR1 GTSNPN, CDR2 SVGIG (reference sequence). With 4 bases removed from V and 11 bases from J, the gap between germline ends came to 14 bases. The CDR3 DNA sequence: TGTGCCTGGAAATCGGGCTTTAAGGCTTTCTTT. It yields the protein CAWKSGFKAFF.